This T cell receptor beta chain was captured by sequencing in a study of PD-L1 blockade in urothelial cancer. Whole-study context: Patients with male sex and bladder-origin urothelial cancer accounted for about 85% of the roughly 29 enrolled. Blood-derived samples held a median around 140,000 T cells.

About this clone itself: Its antigen is unidentified.

Findings of the study overall: Survival was better when pretreatment blood TCR clonality fell below the median. By 3 weeks, tumor-associated blood clones had expanded more in durable-benefit patients.

The sample's time point: pretreatment peripheral blood. Generated by immunoSEQ multiplex PCR, the TCRdb table keeps only in-frame clones and is missing some. The data hold approximately 79,000 clones, with around 85% observed a single time. The material sequenced was PBMCs, taken around atezolizumab (anti-PD-L1) treatment. This TCR was recovered from a man aged 35 to 55 with urothelial cancer.

CDR3 nucleotides: TGTGCCACCAGCACTACCGCTCTTTGGGAGACTGAAGCTTTCTTT. It translates to CATSTTALWETEAFF. This chain uses TRBV15 with TRBJ1-1; D unresolved. Germline assignment: CDR1 LNHNV and CDR2 YYDKDF (reference sequence). Trimming stripped 4 bases from V and 5 bases from J, with 17 bases between. CDR3 length: 15 residues.